This T cell receptor (beta chain) was captured in a study of kidney transplant recipient with SARS-CoV-2 infection (dated by TCRdb to the early 2020s). For sequencing, an Illumina MiSeq was employed. Profiling of the peripheral T cell repertoire targeted human TCRbeta genes. The authors processed their data as follows. Beta-binomial modelling was used to test for differences in clonotype abundance while accounting for variability over time. Clonotypes that had expanded were screened against the ImmuneCODE reference database of SARS-CoV-2-associated TCRs and mapped onto regions of the viral genome. Additional repertoire analyses were carried out for TRBV gene usage, CDR3 length, CDR3 amino acid overlap between time points, clonotype abundance distributions and Jaccard similarity. Using fastp at Q25 and MiXCR, TCRdb reprocessed the public reads and kept productive beta chains. Entries that share a CDR3 protein sequence are merged under the most common genes and DNA. TCRdb, not the original authors, processed these V and J calls. Here the sample has fewer than 250,000 distinct CDR3 sequences; 29% occur a single time. Jointly, the top ten make up under 9.5% of the sample.

According to the study, the label for this sample's time point signals: pre-pandemic baseline sample and day 111 after first positive SARS-CoV-2 test. CDR1 and CDR2 were assigned from the germline V gene (reference sequence) as SGHKS and YYEKEE. Inclusive of the bounding cysteine and phenylalanine, the CDR3 is 14 residues long. The only DNA kept is the CDR3, 42 bases in frame from the first base. As concerns this clonotype: It lacks a known antigen. Given a much more abundant clone one base away, this may be a read error.

The sample in question was a blood sample, obtained at baseline and around day 110 from a kidney transplant recipient. The V and J genes are TRBV5-5 and TRBJ2-7, and TRBD1 matches 7 of the central bases. The receptor was isolated from a male patient aged 30 to 40 who had COVID-19 and was a kidney transplant recipient. Some T cells present after a transplant may be cells of the graft donor. CDR3 reads: CASGLGQGEYEQYF. The nucleotide sequence is given as TGTGCCAGCGGCTTGGGCCAGGGGGAATACGAGCAGTACTTC.